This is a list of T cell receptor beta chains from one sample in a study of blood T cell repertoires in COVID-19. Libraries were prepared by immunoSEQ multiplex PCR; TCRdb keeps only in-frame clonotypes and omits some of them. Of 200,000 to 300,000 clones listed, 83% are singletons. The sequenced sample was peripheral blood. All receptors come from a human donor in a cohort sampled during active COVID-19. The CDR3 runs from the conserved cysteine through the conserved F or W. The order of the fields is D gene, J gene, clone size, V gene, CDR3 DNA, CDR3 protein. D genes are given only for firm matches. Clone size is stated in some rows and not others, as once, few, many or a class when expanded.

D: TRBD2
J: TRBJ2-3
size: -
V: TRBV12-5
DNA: TGTGCTAGTGCCCTGACTCCGGGACTAGCGGGGGGAGATACGCAGTATTTT
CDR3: CASALTPGLAGGDTQYF

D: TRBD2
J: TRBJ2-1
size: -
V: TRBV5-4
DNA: TGTGCCAGCAGCTTAAGACAGACTAGCGGGAGAAATGAGCAGTTCTTC
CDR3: CASSLRQTSGRNEQFF

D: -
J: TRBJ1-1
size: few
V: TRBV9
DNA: TGTGCCAGCAGCGTAGCTGCAGGTAATAGAATGAACACTGAAGCTTTCTTT
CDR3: CASSVAAGNRMNTEAFF

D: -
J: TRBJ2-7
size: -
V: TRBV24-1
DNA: TGTGCCACCGCCCGTGCGGCCCGGGGCGAGCAGTACTTC
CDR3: CATARAARGEQYF

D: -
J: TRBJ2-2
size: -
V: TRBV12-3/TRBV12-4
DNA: TGTGCCAGCATTGGCTGGAACACCGGGGAGCTGTTTTTT
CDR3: CASIGWNTGELFF

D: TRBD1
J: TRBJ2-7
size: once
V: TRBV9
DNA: TGTGCCAGCAGCGCGCTGCCGGGACAGGGTAGTCTTTACGAGCAGTACTTC
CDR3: CASSALPGQGSLYEQYF

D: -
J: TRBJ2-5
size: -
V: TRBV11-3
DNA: TGTGCCAGCAGCCGTGGGGGGTACCAAGAGACCCAGTACTTC
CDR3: CASSRGGYQETQYF

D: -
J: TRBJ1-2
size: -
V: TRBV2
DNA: TGTGCCAGCAGTCAGGGGTGGACAGAAGAGATATCCGATGGCTACACCTTC
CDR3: CASSQGWTEEISDGYTF

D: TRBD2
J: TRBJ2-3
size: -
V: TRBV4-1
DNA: TGCGCCAGCAGCCAAGAACAGTCCGGGAGGGCCGGTGATACGCAGTATTTT
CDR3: CASSQEQSGRAGDTQYF

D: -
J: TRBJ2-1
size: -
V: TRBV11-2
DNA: TGTGCCAGCAGCTTAGAGACCAAGCGGCTGAATGAGCAGTTCTTC
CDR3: CASSLETKRLNEQFF

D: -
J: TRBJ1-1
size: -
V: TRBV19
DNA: TGTGCCAGTATAGCGTTAGGAAGAGTGAACACTGAAGCTTTCTTT
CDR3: CASIALGRVNTEAFF

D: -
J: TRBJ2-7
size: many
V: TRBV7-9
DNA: TGTGCCAGCAGTTTTTTACAGGGACAGCGGGAGAAGGAGCAGTACTTC
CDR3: CASSFLQGQREKEQYF

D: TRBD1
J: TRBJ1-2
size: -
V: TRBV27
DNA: TGTGCCAGCAGACCAACAGGGGGCCATGGCTACACCTTC
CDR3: CASRPTGGHGYTF

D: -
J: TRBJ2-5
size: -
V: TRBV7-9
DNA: TGTGCCAGCAGCTTCGGACAGGGAGGGACTGAGACCCAGTACTTC
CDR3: CASSFGQGGTETQYF

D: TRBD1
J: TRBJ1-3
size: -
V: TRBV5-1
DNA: TGCGCCAGCAGCCAGAGCACAGGGGCGAACTCTGGAAACACCATATATTTT
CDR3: CASSQSTGANSGNTIYF

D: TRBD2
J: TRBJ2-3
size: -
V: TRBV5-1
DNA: TGCGCCAGCAGCTCGGGACTAGCGGGAGGGCTCGCAGATACGCAGTATTTT
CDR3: CASSSGLAGGLADTQYF

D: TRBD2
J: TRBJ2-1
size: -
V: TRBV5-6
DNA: TGTGCCAGCAGCTTGTTGGGGCTAGCGGGACACAATGAGCAGTTCTTC
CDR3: CASSLLGLAGHNEQFF

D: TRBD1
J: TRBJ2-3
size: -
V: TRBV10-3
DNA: TGTGCCATCAGTGGCGGGACAGGGTCAGCAGATACGCAGTATTTT
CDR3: CAISGGTGSADTQYF

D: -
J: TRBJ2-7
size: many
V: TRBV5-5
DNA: TGTGCCAGCAGCCTGCTACTAGGCCCCTACGAGCAGTACTTC
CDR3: CASSLLLGPYEQYF

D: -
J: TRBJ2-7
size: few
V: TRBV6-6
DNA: TGTGCCAGCAGTAACACCGGGACATCAGCCTACGAGCAGTACTTC
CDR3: CASSNTGTSAYEQYF

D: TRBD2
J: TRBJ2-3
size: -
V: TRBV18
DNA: TGTGCCAGCTCATCTTACGGACTAGCGGGAGGTGCAGATACGCAGTATTTT
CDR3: CASSSYGLAGGADTQYF

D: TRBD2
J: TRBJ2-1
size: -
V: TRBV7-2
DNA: TGTGCCAGCAGCTTAATTACTACCGGGGGGAAGGTGGTTTATGAGCAGTTCTTC
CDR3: CASSLITTGGKVVYEQFF

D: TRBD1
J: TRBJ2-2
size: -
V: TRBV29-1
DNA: TGCAGCGTTCCGGGACAGAGGAGCACCGGGGAGCTGTTTTTT
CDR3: CSVPGQRSTGELFF

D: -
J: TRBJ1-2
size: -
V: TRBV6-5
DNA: TGTGCCAGTCAGTCTAACTATGGCTACACCTTC
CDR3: CASQSNYGYTF

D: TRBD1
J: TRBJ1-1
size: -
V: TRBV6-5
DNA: TGTGCCAGCAGTTACCTAGGGGGCGGGAACACTGAAGCTTTCTTT
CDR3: CASSYLGGGNTEAFF

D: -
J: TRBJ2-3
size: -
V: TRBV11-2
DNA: TGTGCCAGCAGGTCGGCGGGTACGCAGTATTTT
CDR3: CASRSAGTQYF

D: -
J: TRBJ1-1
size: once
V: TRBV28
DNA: TGTGCCAGCATCACCCCCACCGGGTTGCGGTGGACTGAAGCTTTCTTT
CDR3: CASITPTGLRWTEAFF

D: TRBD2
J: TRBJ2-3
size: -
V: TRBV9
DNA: TGTGCCAGCAGCGTACCAGCGGGGGGGGGCACAGATACGCAGTATTTT
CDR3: CASSVPAGGGTDTQYF

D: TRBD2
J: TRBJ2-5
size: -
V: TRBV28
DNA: TGTGCCAGCAGCGGCGGGAGCTTGGGAGAGACCCAGTACTTC
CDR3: CASSGGSLGETQYF

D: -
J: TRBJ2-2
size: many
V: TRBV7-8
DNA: TGTGCCAGCAGCCCCCTCAGAGCCGCGGACACCGGGGAGCTGTTTTTT
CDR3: CASSPLRAADTGELFF

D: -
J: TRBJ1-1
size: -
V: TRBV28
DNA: TGTGCCAGCAGTTTGGGGGGGAACACTGAAGCTTTCTTT
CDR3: CASSLGGNTEAFF

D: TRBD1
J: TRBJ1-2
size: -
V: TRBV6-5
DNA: TGTGCCAGCAGTTGGACAGGGGACAATAACTATGGCTACACCTTC
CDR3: CASSWTGDNNYGYTF

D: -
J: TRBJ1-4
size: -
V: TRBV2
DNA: TGTGCCAGCAGTGAACAGGGTCGGGAAAAACTGTTTTTT
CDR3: CASSEQGREKLFF

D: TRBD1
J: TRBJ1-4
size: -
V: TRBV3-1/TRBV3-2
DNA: TGTGCCAGCAGCCAAGAATTAGACAGGGACAAACTGTTTTTT
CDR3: CASSQELDRDKLFF

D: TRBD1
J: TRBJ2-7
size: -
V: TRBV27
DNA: TGTGCCAGCAGTTTGATCCTCGATCGGACAGGGAAATACTACGAGCAGTACTTC
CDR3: CASSLILDRTGKYYEQYF

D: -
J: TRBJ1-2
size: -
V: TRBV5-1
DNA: TGCGCCAGCAGCTTGAACAGGGATCGGGGCTACACCTTC
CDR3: CASSLNRDRGYTF

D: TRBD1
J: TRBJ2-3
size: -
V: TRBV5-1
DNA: TGCGCCAGCAGCTCGGGACAGGGCAGGGGAGATACGCAGTATTTT
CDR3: CASSSGQGRGDTQYF

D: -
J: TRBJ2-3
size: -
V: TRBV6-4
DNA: TGTGCCAGCAGTCGTCAGGGAATCGGCACAGATACGCAGTATTTT
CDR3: CASSRQGIGTDTQYF

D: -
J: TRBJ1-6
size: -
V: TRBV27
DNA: TGTGCCAGCAGTCTGGCAGGGGATAATTCACCCCTCCACTTT
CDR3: CASSLAGDNSPLHF

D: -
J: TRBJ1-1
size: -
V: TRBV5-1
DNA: TGCGCCAGCAGCTTAGCGGCCGGAGGCACTGAAGCTTTCTTT
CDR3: CASSLAAGGTEAFF

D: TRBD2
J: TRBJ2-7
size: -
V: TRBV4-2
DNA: TGTGCCAGCAGCCAAGATGGGACTAGCGGGAGTTACGAGCAGTACTTC
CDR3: CASSQDGTSGSYEQYF